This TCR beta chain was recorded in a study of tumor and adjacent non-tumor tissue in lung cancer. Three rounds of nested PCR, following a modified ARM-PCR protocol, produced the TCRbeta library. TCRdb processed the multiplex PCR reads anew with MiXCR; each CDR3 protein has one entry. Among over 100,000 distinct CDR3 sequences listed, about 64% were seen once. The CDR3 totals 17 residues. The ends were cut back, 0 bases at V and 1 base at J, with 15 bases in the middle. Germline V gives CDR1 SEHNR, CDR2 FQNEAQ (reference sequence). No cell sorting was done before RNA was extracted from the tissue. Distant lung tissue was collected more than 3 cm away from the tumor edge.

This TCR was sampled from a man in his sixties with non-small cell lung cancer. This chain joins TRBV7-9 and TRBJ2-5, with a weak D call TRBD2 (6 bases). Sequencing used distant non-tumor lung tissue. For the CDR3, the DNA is TGTGCCAGCAGCTTAGCGCTTTCTAGCGAAGTCCAAGAGACCCAGTACTTC. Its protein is CASSLALSSEVQETQYF.